These 11 T cell receptor beta chains were sequenced from one sample in a study of cytomegalovirus exposure and HLA in healthy donors. A multiplex PCR was run with 60 Vbeta primers and 13 Jbeta primers. Some clones are missing from TCRdb's copy, which holds only in-frame ones; the method was immunoSEQ multiplex PCR. The table shows tens of thousands of clones, with roughly two thirds occurring only once. Sequencing was performed on PBMCs. These receptors originate from a middle-aged man in good health and CMV-seropositive.

The rearrangement links TRBV30 to TRBJ1-5, with TRBD1 as a possible D gene (5 bases). The CDR3 length is 14 residues. Germline V CDR1 and CDR2: GTSNPN, SVGIG (reference sequence). V was pared by 1 base and J by 1 base, with 8 bases between. CDR3 nucleotides: TGTGCCTGGAGTGGGACACCAAGCAATCAGCCCCAGCATTTT. It codes for CAWSGTPSNQPQHF. Drawing the rest from reference TRBV30 and TRBJ1-5, the complete variable domain is SQTIHQWPATLVQPVGSPLSLECTVEGTSNPNLYWYRQAAGRGLQLLFYSVGIGQISSEVPQNLSASRPQDRQFILSSKKLLLSDSGFYLCAWSGTPSNQPQHFGDGTRLSIL.

This clone was observed a few times. V gene TRBV7-8 combines with J gene TRBJ1-4, with unresolved D. CDR3 length: 15 residues. Germline loops: CDR1 SGHVS, CDR2 FQNEAQ. V lost 1 base and J 5 bases, leaving 11 bases between the germline ends. As DNA, the CDR3 is TGTGCCAGCAGCTTAGTGGGCAGCTTCAATGAAAAACTGTTTTTT. Its protein is CASSLVGSFNEKLFF.

The chain carries TRBV4-3 and TRBJ1-1, with 7 positions matching TRBD1. This CDR3 has 16 amino acids. The germline gives CDR1 LGHNA, CDR2 YSLEER. The V segment lost 4 bases and the J segment 6 bases; nucleotides outside the gene matches: 14. This chain's CDR3 is CASSPSPGQLSPEAFF. CDR3 coding DNA: TGCGCCAGCAGCCCTAGCCCGGGACAGTTGTCCCCTGAAGCTTTCTTT.

In its sample, this clone was seen a few times. The chain is built from TRBV28 and TRBJ1-2; TRBD1 agrees at 9 bases. The CDR3 is 14 residues long. Unmatched junction bases numbered 11, after V lost 7 bases and J lost 8 bases. The germline V gene encodes CDR1 MDHEN and CDR2 SYDVKM. The CDR3 loop reads CASTTAGTGTGYTF. The CDR3 DNA follows: TGTGCCAGCACCACAGCCGGGACAGGGACCGGCTACACCTTC.

V is TRBV4-3 and J is TRBJ1-6; tentatively, D is TRBD1 (5 bases). The CDR3 length is 19 residues. Between the trimmed V and J ends, which lost 0 bases and 0 bases, there was a span of 15 bases. Germline assignment: CDR1 LGHNA and CDR2 YSLEER. The CDR3 region has the DNA TGCGCCAGCAGCCAAGATGCTCCGGGGGTTAACTCCTATAATTCACCCCTCCACTTT. It yields the protein CASSQDAPGVNSYNSPLHF.

With regard to this clone: One base away lies a much larger clone, so this may be a sequencing read error. Other DNA sequences from this sample encode an identical CDR3 as well. The rearrangement links TRBV5-6 to TRBJ2-5; D is possibly TRBD2 (6 bases). Germline V lookup: CDR1 SGHDT, CDR2 YYEEEE. The CDR3 extends over 11 amino acids. V lost 4 bases and J 5 bases, leaving 6 bases between the germline ends. The chain's CDR3 is CASSREETQYF. CDR3 in DNA: TGTGCCAGCAGCCGGGAGGAGACCCAGTACTTC.

CDR3 nucleotide sequence: TGTGCCAGCAGTTACGACAGGTGGAGTCCCCAGCATTTT. Protein sequence: CASSYDRWSPQHF. This sequence joins TRBV6-5 and TRBJ1-5, with TRBD1 as a possible D gene (6 bases). CDR1 and CDR2 (germline): MNHEY, SVGAGI. The V and J ends lost 2 bases and 10 bases respectively, with 12 bases between them. The CDR3 runs 13 residues.

V is TRBV5-1 and J is TRBJ1-4; 9 bases match TRBD1. Trimming took 4 bases from V and 4 from J; bases not matched to a gene: 11. From germline, CDR1 is SGHRS and CDR2 YFSETQ. The CDR3 has 17 amino acids. In DNA, the CDR3 is TGCGCCAGCAGCCTAAGTTCTGGGACAGGGAGTAATGAAAAACTGTTTTTT. The encoded protein is CASSLSSGTGSNEKLFF.

J is TRBJ1-1 and V is TRBV4-1; 10 bases map to TRBD1. V was pared by 0 bases and J by 5 bases, with 6 bases of the junction left unmatched. The V gene's germline CDR1 is MGHRA and CDR2 YSYEKL. The CDR3 has 16 amino acids. The CDR3 loop reads CASSQDLGTGATEAFF. CDR3 DNA: TGCGCCAGCAGCCAAGATCTCGGGACAGGGGCTACTGAAGCTTTCTTT.

This clone turned up a few times. The chain links TRBV7-9 to TRBJ1-2; no firm D call. The V and J ends lost 2 bases and 5 bases respectively, with 6 bases between them. This CDR3 is built from 12 residues. CDR1 is SEHNR, CDR2 FQNEAQ, per germline (reference sequence). The CDR3 nucleotides read TGTGCCAGCAGCTTAACCGGGTATGGCTACACCTTC. Protein product: CASSLTGYGYTF.

This clone was picked up a small number of times. V gene TRBV6-5 combines with J gene TRBJ2-2, with 10 bases identical to TRBD1. The CDR3 is made up of 15 amino acids. Germline V gene sequence: CDR1 MNHEY, CDR2 SVGAGI. The trim removed 6 bases at V and 6 bases at J, leaving 7 bases unmatched. The chain's CDR3 is CASSLRDRGSGELFF. In DNA, the CDR3 is TGTGCCAGCAGCCTCCGGGACAGGGGTTCCGGGGAGCTGTTTTTT.